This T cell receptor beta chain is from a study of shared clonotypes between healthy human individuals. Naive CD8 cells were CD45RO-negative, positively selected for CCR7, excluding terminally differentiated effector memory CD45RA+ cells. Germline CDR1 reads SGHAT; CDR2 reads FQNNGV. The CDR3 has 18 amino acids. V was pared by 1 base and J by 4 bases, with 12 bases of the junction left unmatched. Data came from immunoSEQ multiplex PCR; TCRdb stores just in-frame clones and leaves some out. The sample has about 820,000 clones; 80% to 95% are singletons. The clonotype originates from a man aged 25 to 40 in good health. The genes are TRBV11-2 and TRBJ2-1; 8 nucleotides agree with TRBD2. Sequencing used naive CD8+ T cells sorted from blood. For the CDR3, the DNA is TGTGCCAGCAGCTTAGTAGCAAATATAGCGGGATTTTACAATGAGCAGTTCTTC. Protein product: CASSLVANIAGFYNEQFF.